This T cell receptor (beta chain) was obtained from a study of shared clonotypes between healthy human individuals. Deep level was the assay's run setting. Sequencing of unsorted PBMC DNA was carried out using ten immunoSEQ deep assay plates. The protocol was immunoSEQ multiplex PCR, while the TCRdb copy is restricted to in-frame clones and leaves out a portion. The table lists fewer than 600,000 clones, roughly three quarters of them singletons. Trimming left V 10 bases short and J 9 bases short, with 22 bases between. This CDR3 spans 13 amino acids. Per germline, CDR1 SEHNR and CDR2 FQNEAQ (reference sequence). Comment on this clone: What it binds is not known.

Unsorted samples used approximately 87 million PBMCs for genomic DNA. Findings of the study overall: Clonotype sharing among the donors was expected to vary with sequencing depth.

This receptor was taken from a woman aged 40 to 50 in good health. Some clones in this sample may be carry-over from other donors' samples. Material for sequencing was PBMCs. V gene TRBV7-9 combines with J gene TRBJ2-7, with D possibly TRBD2 on 6 matching bases. The DNA for the CDR3 is TGTGCCACCGGGAGTCTCGGATACGAAGGGCAGTACTTC. This codes for CATGSLGYEGQYF.